Listed here are 31 T cell receptor beta chains from one sample, sequenced in a study of blood T cell repertoires in COVID-19. Here immunoSEQ multiplex PCR was the method, and the copy in TCRdb shows in-frame clones only, minus some. The sample consists of 70,000 to 90,000 clones, 78% of them appearing once. Sequencing was done on a sample of peripheral blood. The receptors shown here come from a human donor in a cohort sampled during active COVID-19.

The CDR3 spells CASSEALSGIGNEQFF. The CDR3 bases are TGTGCCAGCAGTGAAGCCCTTAGCGGGATAGGGAATGAGCAGTTCTTC. The chain couples TRBV2 to TRBJ2-1; the match to TRBD2 covers 8 bases. The CDR3 consists of 16 residues. The germline V gene encodes CDR1 SNHLY and CDR2 FYNNEI. Trimming removed 0 bases from V and 7 bases from J; junction bases left unmatched: 8. Variable domain in full (rest from reference TRBV2 and TRBJ2-1): EPEVTQTPSHQVTQMGQEVILRCVPISNHLYFYWYRQILGQKVEFLVSFYNNEISEKSEIFDDQFSVERPDGSNFTLKIRSTKLEDSAMYFCASSEALSGIGNEQFFGPGTRLTVL.

Relative to its sample, this clone is large. V gene TRBV4-1 combines with J gene TRBJ1-2, with 8 bases lining up with TRBD1. Germline CDR1 and CDR2: MGHRA and YSYEKL. This CDR3 is built from 15 residues. Trimming removed 0 bases from V and 8 bases from J; junction bases left unmatched: 8. CDR3 in DNA: TGCGCCAGCAGCCAAGACGGGACAGGCTTCGAAGGCTACACCTTC. Protein product: CASSQDGTGFEGYTF.

The chain links TRBV3-1 (or the pseudogene TRBV3-2) to TRBJ2-5; the D is unclear. Trimming shortened V by 4 bases and J by 7 bases, and 7 bases separated the two germline ends. CDR3 length: 11 amino acids. Germline V gene data show CDR1 as LGHDT and CDR2 as YNNKEL (reference sequence). CDR3 nucleotides: TGTGCCAGCAGCCCAGGCGCGACCCAGTACTTC. Amino acid sequence: CASSPGATQYF.

J is TRBJ1-1 and V is TRBV4-3; 7 bases agree with TRBD1. J lost 5 bases, V lost 6 bases, and 12 bases had no gene match. This CDR3 is built from 15 residues. CDR1 is LGHNA and CDR2 is YSLEER in the germline V gene. The DNA for the CDR3 is TGCGCCAGCAGACCCGGTGAGGGGGCGAAGACTGAAGCTTTCTTT. Encoded protein: CASRPGEGAKTEAFF.

This clone was seen just once. J is TRBJ2-1 and V is TRBV28; no reliable D call. Germline assignment: CDR1 MDHEN and CDR2 SYDVKM. The CDR3 covers 16 residues. The V end lost 5 bases, the J end lost 0 bases, and 14 bases lay between the germline ends. CDR3 nucleotides: TGTGCCAGCAGTCCTCTCGCGAGGAGCTCCTACAATGAGCAGTTCTTC. Residues: CASSPLARSSYNEQFF. The whole variable domain, filled in from reference TRBV28 and TRBJ2-1, reads DVKVTQSSRYLVKRTGEKVFLECVQDMDHENMFWYRQDPGLGLRLIYFSYDVKMKEKGDIPEGYSVSREKKERFSLILESASTNQTSMYLCASSPLARSSYNEQFFGPGTRLTVL.

This clone was counted a single time. V and J are TRBV5-1 and TRBJ2-5; 11 positions match TRBD2. The CDR3 has 14 amino acids. From germline, CDR1 is SGHRS and CDR2 YFSETQ. The trim removed 0 bases at V and 5 bases at J, leaving 0 bases unmatched. CDR3: CASSLASGRETQYF. DNA of the CDR3: TGCGCCAGCAGCTTGGCTAGCGGGAGGGAGACCCAGTACTTC.

The V and J genes are TRBV27 and TRBJ2-3; D gene uncertain. Per germline, CDR1 MNHEY and CDR2 SMNVEV (reference sequence). Trimming took 7 bases from V and 1 from J, leaving 12 bases between them. This CDR3 is built from 14 residues. CDR3 bases: TGTGCCAGCAAGGTTCAAGGAGGCACAGATACGCAGTATTTT. Translation: CASKVQGGTDTQYF.

CDR3 DNA sequence: TGTGCCAGCAAAAACGGCCCGTCCGGGGCTTTCTTT. Its translation is CASKNGPSGAFF. The rearrangement uses TRBV2 and TRBJ1-1, with D unresolved. The CDR3 is 12 residues long. The V and J ends lost 7 bases and 11 bases respectively, with 17 bases between them. Germline V gives CDR1 SNHLY, CDR2 FYNNEI. Together with reference TRBV2 and TRBJ1-1, the CDR3 gives the full variable domain: EPEVTQTPSHQVTQMGQEVILRCVPISNHLYFYWYRQILGQKVEFLVSFYNNEISEKSEIFDDQFSVERPDGSNFTLKIRSTKLEDSAMYFCASKNGPSGAFFGQGTRLTVV.

This clone was seen only a few times. This chain links TRBV6-2 or TRBV6-3 with TRBJ2-3; the D gene is possibly TRBD2 (5 bases). The CDR3 extends over 16 amino acids. V was shortened by 0 bases and J by 4 bases, with 14 bases between the two germline ends. Germline CDR1 and CDR2: MNHEY and SVGEGT. CDR3 protein: CASSYSILGVADTQYF. The CDR3 DNA sequence: TGTGCCAGCAGTTACTCGATACTCGGGGTTGCAGATACGCAGTATTTT.

This chain uses TRBV27 with TRBJ1-6; no reliable D call. Trimming stripped 3 bases from V and 0 bases from J, with 9 bases between. The CDR3 has 16 amino acids. CDR1 is MNHEY, CDR2 SMNVEV, per germline (reference sequence). CDR3 sequence: CASSLAPHSYNSPLHF. The CDR3 DNA reads TGTGCCAGCAGTTTGGCTCCCCACTCCTATAATTCACCCCTCCACTTT.

The chain joins TRBV30 to TRBJ1-1; D unresolved. Germline-derived CDR1 and CDR2 are GTSNPN and SVGIG (reference sequence). The CDR3 is made up of 13 amino acids. Trimming removed 2 bases at V and 4 bases at J, with 11 bases between. The CDR3 protein is CAWSLDISTEAFF. CDR3 sequence (DNA): TGTGCCTGGAGTCTCGACATCTCCACTGAAGCTTTCTTT.

The rearrangement uses TRBV11-2 and TRBJ2-3, with 10 bases lining up with TRBD1. V lost 0 bases to trimming and J lost 3 bases; unmatched junction nucleotides: 6. CDR1 SGHAT and CDR2 FQNNGV come from the germline V gene. This CDR3 comprises 17 residues. The DNA of the CDR3 is TGTGCCAGCAGCTTAGATCTTTGGACAGGGGGGACAGATACGCAGTATTTT. As protein: CASSLDLWTGGTDTQYF.

This clone occurred once. This chain connects TRBV11-3 to TRBJ2-1; 7 nucleotides align to TRBD2. Germline V gene sequence: CDR1 SGHNT, CDR2 YENEEA. V dropped 2 bases and J dropped 7; count of bases not matched to a gene: 8. This CDR3 has 15 amino acids. CDR3 nucleotide sequence: TGTGCCAGCAGCTTACCCGGGGGTAGCGGGAATGAGCAGTTCTTC. This encodes CASSLPGGSGNEQFF.

The chain links TRBV30 to TRBJ1-2; D perhaps matches TRBD1 (6 bases). Germline CDR1 GTSNPN, CDR2 SVGIG (reference sequence). CDR3 size: 15 residues. V dropped 3 bases and J dropped 3 bases, with 17 bases sitting between them. DNA for the CDR3: TGTGCCTGGAGCAGGGGAACTGGGAGCTACTATGGCTACACCTTC. This sequence encodes CAWSRGTGSYYGYTF.

The rearrangement links TRBV24-1 to TRBJ2-2; perhaps TRBD1 as D (6 bases). CDR3 length: 18 residues. Per the germline V gene, CDR1 is KGHDR and CDR2 is SFDVKD. Trimming stripped 7 bases from V and 5 bases from J, with 25 bases between. CDR3 nucleotide sequence: TGTGCCACCAGCCCAGGACAGCGGTACCACCGAGTGACCGGGGAGCTGTTTTTT. Its protein is CATSPGQRYHRVTGELFF.

DNA of the CDR3: TGTGCCAGCAGCCGGGACAGGGGGACTGAAGCTTTCTTT. Amino acid sequence: CASSRDRGTEAFF. The J gene is TRBJ1-1, the V gene TRBV7-9; 11 bases are shared with TRBD1. V shed 5 bases and J 5 bases; nucleotides not matched to a gene: 1. Germline CDR1 is SEHNR and CDR2 is FQNEAQ (reference sequence). There are 13 residues in the CDR3.

The genes are TRBV9 and TRBJ1-2, with TRBD1 as a possible D gene (6 bases). V was cut by 4 bases and J by 7 bases, with 17 bases left in between. Germline V lookup: CDR1 SGDLS, CDR2 YYNGEE. The CDR3 totals 14 residues. CDR3 sequence: CASSTPNRVFGYTF. The CDR3 DNA reads TGTGCCAGCAGCACCCCGAACAGGGTTTTTGGCTACACCTTC.

The chain couples TRBV4-3 to TRBJ2-4, with D tentatively TRBD1 (5 bases). Germline V CDR1 and CDR2: LGHNA, YSLEER. Deletions cut 1 base from V and 3 bases from J, with 10 bases between. This CDR3 has 15 residues. The CDR3 coding sequence is TGCGCCAGCAGCCAAGGTTCACAGGACAAAAACATTCAGTACTTC. It is translated as CASSQGSQDKNIQYF.

The CDR3 reads CASSQEGGGWETQYF. CDR3 DNA: TGTGCCAGCAGCCAAGAAGGGGGCGGATGGGAGACCCAGTACTTC. V is TRBV3-1 (or the pseudogene TRBV3-2) and J is TRBJ2-5; 7 bases match TRBD1. This CDR3 comprises 15 residues. Losses at the gene ends were 0 bases for V and 5 bases for J; bases not matched to a gene: 6. Germline loops: CDR1 LGHDT, CDR2 YNNKEL (reference sequence).

This clone was seen a few times. This chain connects TRBV27 to TRBJ2-2, with 8 bases identical to TRBD1. Germline V gene lookup returns CDR1 MNHEY and CDR2 SMNVEV (reference sequence). The CDR3 contains 14 residues. The ends lost 4 bases at V and 4 bases at J; junction bases unmatched: 2. The CDR3 bases are TGTGCCAGCAGTTGGACAGGGCTCACCGGGGAGCTGTTTTTT. Translated, it gives CASSWTGLTGELFF.

This clone was seen only a few times. J is TRBJ1-4 and V is TRBV5-1; 10 bases agree with TRBD1. Germline V lookup: CDR1 SGHRS, CDR2 YFSETQ. The ends lost 3 bases at V and 6 bases at J; junction bases unmatched: 2. The length of the CDR3 is 14 residues. The CDR3 bases are TGCGCCAGCAGCTCCGGGACAGGGGATGAAAAACTGTTTTTT. This translates into CASSSGTGDEKLFF.

CDR3 in DNA: TGTGCCAGCAGCCAAGGGATGGGACTCTATAATACGCAGTATTTT. Translated, it gives CASSQGMGLYNTQYF. The chain recombines TRBV7-6 with TRBJ2-3; D perhaps matches TRBD2 (6 bases). This CDR3 has 15 residues. Trimming cost V 5 bases and J 7 bases, with 19 bases left between them. CDR1 SGHVS and CDR2 FNYEAQ come from the germline V gene.

This clone was detected ten times or more. DNA for the CDR3: TGTGCCAGCAGTTACTCGAATCAGATAAGTACCTATGGCTACACCTTC. It encodes CASSYSNQISTYGYTF. The chain employs TRBV6-6 and TRBJ1-2; D unresolved. The CDR3 sequence is 16 residues long. Germline lookup yields CDR1 MNHNY and CDR2 SVGAGI (reference sequence). V lost 0 bases and J lost 4, with 15 bases in between.

This clone was picked up a small number of times. The chain recombines TRBV5-4 with TRBJ2-2; the match to TRBD1 covers 9 bases. The CDR3 totals 15 residues. Trimming removed 5 bases from V and 3 bases from J; junction bases left unmatched: 5. Germline V gene lookup returns CDR1 SGHNT and CDR2 YYREEE (reference sequence). The CDR3 region is CASSRDRADTGELFF. The CDR3 DNA reads as TGTGCCAGCAGTAGGGACAGGGCGGACACCGGGGAGCTGTTTTTT.

This clone was observed a few times. V and J are TRBV19 and TRBJ2-2, with 7 nucleotides matching TRBD1. Looked up from germline, CDR1 is LNHDA and CDR2 is SQIVND (reference sequence). The CDR3 totals 13 residues. J gave up 5 bases and V 10 bases, and 7 bases lay outside the gene matches. The CDR3 loop reads CATNRDRTGELFF. The CDR3 DNA follows: TGTGCCACCAATAGGGACAGAACCGGGGAGCTGTTTTTT.

The rearrangement uses TRBV15 and TRBJ1-3, with D uncertain. Germline V gives CDR1 LNHNV, CDR2 YYDKDF (reference sequence). V dropped 1 base and J dropped 0 bases, with 10 bases sitting between them. The CDR3 loop spans 16 amino acids. CDR3 DNA sequence: TGTGCCACCAGCAGAGGTGTACAGATCTCTGGAAACACCATATATTTT. It encodes CATSRGVQISGNTIYF. The whole variable domain, filled in from reference TRBV15 and TRBJ1-3, reads DAMVIQNPRYQVTQFGKPVTLSCSQTLNHNVMYWYQQKSSQAPKLLFHYYDKDFNNEADTPDNFQSRRPNTSFCFLDIRSPGLGDTAMYLCATSRGVQISGNTIYFGEGSWLTVV.

The chain joins TRBV2 to TRBJ2-1, with D possibly being TRBD2 (5 bases). The ends were cut back, 8 bases at V and 9 bases at J, with 17 bases in the middle. From germline, CDR1 is SNHLY and CDR2 FYNNEI. This CDR3 comprises 13 residues. The CDR3 DNA sequence: TGTGCCAGCGTTCGCCCCGGGGTCCCTGAGCAGTTCTTC. Amino acids: CASVRPGVPEQFF.

This rearrangement joins TRBV7-9 to TRBJ2-2, with 9 bases lining up with TRBD2. The V segment lost 0 bases and the J segment 4 bases; nucleotides outside the gene matches: 3. Looked up from germline, CDR1 is SEHNR and CDR2 is FQNEAQ (reference sequence). This CDR3 comprises 16 residues. This CDR3 reads CASSLARGGGTGELFF. DNA of the CDR3: TGTGCCAGCAGCTTAGCTCGCGGGGGGGGCACCGGGGAGCTGTTTTTT. The full variable domain, in which reference TRBV7-9 and TRBJ2-2 provide the parts outside the CDR3, is DTGVSQNPRHKITKRGQNVTFRCDPISEHNRLYWYRQTLGQGPEFLTYFQNEAQLEKSRLLSDRFSAERPKGSFSTLEIQRTEQGDSAMYLCASSLARGGGTGELFFGEGSRLTVL.

V gene TRBV7-8 combines with J gene TRBJ1-1, with D hard to call. Trimming stripped 4 bases from V and 4 bases from J, with 16 bases between. Germline CDR1 SGHVS, CDR2 FQNEAQ. The CDR3 is 15 residues long. CDR3 sequence (DNA): TGTGCCAGCAGCTCCATCGGTAGCGGGATCACTGAAGCTTTCTTT. Protein product: CASSSIGSGITEAFF.

The chain is built from TRBV5-8 and TRBJ2-1; 7 bases fit TRBD2. Germline CDR1 reads SGHTS; CDR2 reads YDEGEE. The CDR3 has 14 residues. J lost 3 bases, V lost 5 bases, and 5 bases had no gene match. The CDR3, as DNA: TGTGCCAGCAGGTATGGGGGGGACTACAATGAGCAGTTCTTC. This codes for CASRYGGDYNEQFF.

V and J are TRBV30 and TRBJ2-3, with 10 bases that match TRBD2. The CDR3 loop spans 15 amino acids. Germline V gene lookup returns CDR1 GTSNPN and CDR2 SVGIG (reference sequence). V lost 2 bases and J lost 2; bases outside the gene matches: 4. DNA for the CDR3: TGTGCCTGGAGTCAGCGGGGGGGGGTCACAGATACGCAGTATTTT. Encoded protein: CAWSQRGGVTDTQYF.